This TCR beta chain was captured in a study of T cell responses to AZD1222 COVID-19 vaccine. Using immunoSEQ multiplex PCR, the repertoire was profiled, and TCRdb retains in-frame clones only, with some absent. The profile shows fewer than 110,000 clones, about 89% of them singletons. V shed 2 bases and J shed 0 bases, with 12 bases lying between them. Per the germline V gene, CDR1 is SGHNT and CDR2 is YYREEE (reference sequence). This CDR3 has 15 amino acids. The chain is built from TRBV5-4 and TRBJ2-7; the D is unclear. This specimen consisted of peripheral blood, obtained 28 days after the second AZD1222 dose. This sequence originates from an adult who received the AZD1222 COVID-19 vaccine. CDR3 nucleotides: TGTGCCAGCAGCTTATTACCCGACCTCTCCTACGAGCAGTACTTC. This sequence encodes CASSLLPDLSYEQYF.